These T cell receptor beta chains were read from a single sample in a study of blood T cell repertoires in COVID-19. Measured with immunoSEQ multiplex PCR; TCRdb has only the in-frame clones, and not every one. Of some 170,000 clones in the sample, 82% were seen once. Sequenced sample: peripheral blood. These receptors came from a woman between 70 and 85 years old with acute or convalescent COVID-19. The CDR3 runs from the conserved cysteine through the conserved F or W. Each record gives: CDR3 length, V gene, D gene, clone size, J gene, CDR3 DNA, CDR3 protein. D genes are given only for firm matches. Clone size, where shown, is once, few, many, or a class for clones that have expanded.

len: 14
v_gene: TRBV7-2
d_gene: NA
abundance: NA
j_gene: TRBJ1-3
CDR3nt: TGTGCCAGCAGCTTAGGGGGGGACGGAAACACCATATATTTT
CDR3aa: CASSLGGDGNTIYF

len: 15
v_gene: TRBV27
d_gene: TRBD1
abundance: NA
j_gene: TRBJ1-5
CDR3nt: TGTGCCAGCAGTTCCGACAGGGCTCCTAATCAGCCCCAGCATTTT
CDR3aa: CASSSDRAPNQPQHF

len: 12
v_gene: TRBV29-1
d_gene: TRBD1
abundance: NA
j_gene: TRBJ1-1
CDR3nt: TGCAGCGTTGGACAGGGGCACACTGAAGCTTTCTTT
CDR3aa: CSVGQGHTEAFF

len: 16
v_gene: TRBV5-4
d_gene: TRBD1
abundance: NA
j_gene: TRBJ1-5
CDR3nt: TGTGCCAGCAGCATCGCAGGGGGCAAGTCGAATCAGCCCCAGCATTTT
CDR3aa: CASSIAGGKSNQPQHF

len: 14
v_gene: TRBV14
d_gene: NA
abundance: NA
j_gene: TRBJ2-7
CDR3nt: TGTGCCAGCAGCGTGACTCGGAGATACTACGAGCAGTACTTC
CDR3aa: CASSVTRRYYEQYF

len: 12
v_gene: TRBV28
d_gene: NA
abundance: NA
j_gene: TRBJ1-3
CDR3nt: TGTGCCAGCAGTTTGAACAGTTACACCATATATTTT
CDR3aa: CASSLNSYTIYF

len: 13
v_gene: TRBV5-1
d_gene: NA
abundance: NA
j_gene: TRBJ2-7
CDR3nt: TGCGCCAGCAGCTTGGACGGGTCCTACGAGCAGTACTTC
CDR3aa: CASSLDGSYEQYF

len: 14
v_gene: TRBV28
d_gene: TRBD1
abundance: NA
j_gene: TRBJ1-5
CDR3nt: TGTGCCAGCAGCCCCGACAGGGAAAGTCAGCCCCAGCATTTT
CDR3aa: CASSPDRESQPQHF

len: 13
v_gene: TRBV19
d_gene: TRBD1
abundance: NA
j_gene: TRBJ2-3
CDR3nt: TGTGCCAGTAGTACAACAGGGGCAGATACGCAGTATTTT
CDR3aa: CASSTTGADTQYF

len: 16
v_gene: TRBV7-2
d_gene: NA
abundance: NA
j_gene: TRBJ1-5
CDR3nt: TGTGCCAGCAGCCCAGGAGGGAGGGGGTACAATCAGCCCCAGCATTTT
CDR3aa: CASSPGGRGYNQPQHF

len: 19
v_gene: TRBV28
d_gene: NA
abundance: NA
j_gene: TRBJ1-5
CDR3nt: TGTGCCAGCAGTTTATTGGGGGGATCGACGGGAGCAGGAAATCAGCCCCAGCATTTT
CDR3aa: CASSLLGGSTGAGNQPQHF

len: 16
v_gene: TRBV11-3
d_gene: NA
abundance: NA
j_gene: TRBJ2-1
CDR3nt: TGTGCCAGCAGCTCTGGCGGAGGTAGCGGCTACAATGAGCAGTTCTTC
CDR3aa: CASSSGGGSGYNEQFF

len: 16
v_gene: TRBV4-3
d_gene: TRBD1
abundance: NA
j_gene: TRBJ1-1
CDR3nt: TGCGCCAGCAGCCAAGATTGGGGACAGGGTATCGCTGAAGCTTTCTTT
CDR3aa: CASSQDWGQGIAEAFF

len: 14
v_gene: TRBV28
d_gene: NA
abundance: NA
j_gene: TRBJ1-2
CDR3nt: TGTGCCAGCATCGACTGGGGCCAGTACTATGGCTACACCTTC
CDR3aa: CASIDWGQYYGYTF

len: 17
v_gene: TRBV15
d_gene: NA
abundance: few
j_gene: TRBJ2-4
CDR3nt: TGTGCCACCAGCGGACGAGGGGGGGCATCGGCCAAAAACATTCAGTACTTC
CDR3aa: CATSGRGGASAKNIQYF

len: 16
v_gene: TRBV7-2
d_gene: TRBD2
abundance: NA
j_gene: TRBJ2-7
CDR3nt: TGTGCCAGCAGCTTAGACATGACTAGCGGTACCTACGAGCAGTACTTC
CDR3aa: CASSLDMTSGTYEQYF

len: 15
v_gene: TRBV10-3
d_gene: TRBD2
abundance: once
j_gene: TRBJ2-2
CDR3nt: TGTGCCATCGGGGGTACTAGCGGGAATCTCGGGGAGCTGTTTTTT
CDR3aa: CAIGGTSGNLGELFF

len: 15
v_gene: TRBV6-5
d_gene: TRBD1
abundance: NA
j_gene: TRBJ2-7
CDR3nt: TGTGCCAGCACACGACAGGGGGCGAGCCCCTACGAGCAGTACTTC
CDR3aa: CASTRQGASPYEQYF

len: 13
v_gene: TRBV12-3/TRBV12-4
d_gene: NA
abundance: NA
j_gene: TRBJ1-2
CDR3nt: TGTGCCAGCAGTCCAACAGGGAACCATGGCTACACCTTC
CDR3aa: CASSPTGNHGYTF

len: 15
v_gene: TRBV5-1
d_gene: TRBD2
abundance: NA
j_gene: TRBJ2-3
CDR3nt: TGCGCCAGCAGCTTATCTAGCGGGGGGTCGGATACGCAGTATTTT
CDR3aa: CASSLSSGGSDTQYF

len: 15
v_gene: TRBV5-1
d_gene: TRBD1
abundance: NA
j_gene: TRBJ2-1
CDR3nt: TGCGCCAGCAGACCCGGACAGGGGCGGTGGGATGAGCAGTTCTTC
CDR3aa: CASRPGQGRWDEQFF

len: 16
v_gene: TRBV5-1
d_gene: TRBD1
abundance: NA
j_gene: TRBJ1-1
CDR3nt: TGCGCCAGCAGCTCGGGGACAGGGTTGATAGGGACTGAAGCTTTCTTT
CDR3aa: CASSSGTGLIGTEAFF

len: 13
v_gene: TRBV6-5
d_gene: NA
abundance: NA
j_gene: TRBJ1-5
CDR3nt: TGTGCCAGCAGTCCCGACAGGAATCAGCCCCAGCATTTT
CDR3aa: CASSPDRNQPQHF

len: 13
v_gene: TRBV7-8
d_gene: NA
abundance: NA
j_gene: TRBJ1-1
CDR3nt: TGTGCCAGCAGCCTGACAGAAAACACTGAAGCTTTCTTT
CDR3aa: CASSLTENTEAFF

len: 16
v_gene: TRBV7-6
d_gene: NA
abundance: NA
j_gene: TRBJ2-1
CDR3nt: TGTGCCAGCAGCTTAGCGTGGGGCGAGCTCTACAATGAGCAGTTCTTC
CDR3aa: CASSLAWGELYNEQFF

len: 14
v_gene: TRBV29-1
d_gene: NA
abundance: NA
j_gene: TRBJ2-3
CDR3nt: TGCAGCGTTGAGGAGATAGCGGGCACAGATACGCAGTATTTT
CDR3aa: CSVEEIAGTDTQYF

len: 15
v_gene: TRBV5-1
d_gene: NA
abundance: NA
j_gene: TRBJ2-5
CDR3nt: TGCGCCAGCAGCTGGGGACTCCCCGACCAAGAGACCCAGTACTTC
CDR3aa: CASSWGLPDQETQYF

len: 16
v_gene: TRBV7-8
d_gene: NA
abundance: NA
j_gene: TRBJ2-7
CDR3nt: TGTGCCAGCAGCTTAGTGAGCGGCGCCAGCTCCTACGAGCAGTACTTC
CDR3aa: CASSLVSGASSYEQYF

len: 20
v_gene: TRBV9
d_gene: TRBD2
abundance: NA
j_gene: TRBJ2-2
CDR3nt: TGTGCCAGCAGCCTGCGAGCGAGGACTAGCGGGAGGGTGAACACCGGGGAGCTGTTTTTT
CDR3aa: CASSLRARTSGRVNTGELFF

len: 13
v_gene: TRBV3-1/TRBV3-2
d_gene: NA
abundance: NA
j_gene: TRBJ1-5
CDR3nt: TGTGCCAGCAGCACCCGGGGTCGGCAGCCCCAGCATTTT
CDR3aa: CASSTRGRQPQHF

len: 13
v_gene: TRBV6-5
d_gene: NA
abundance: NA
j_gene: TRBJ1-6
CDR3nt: TGTGCCAGCAGCCCAGGGGCGCGTTCACCCCTCCACTTT
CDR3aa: CASSPGARSPLHF

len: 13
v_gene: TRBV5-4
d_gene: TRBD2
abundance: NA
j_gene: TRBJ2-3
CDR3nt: TGTGCCAGCAGGACTAGCGGGAGTGATACGCAGTATTTT
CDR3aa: CASRTSGSDTQYF

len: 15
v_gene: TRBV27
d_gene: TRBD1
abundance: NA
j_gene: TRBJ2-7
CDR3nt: TGTGCCAGCAGTTTACTTAGGACAGGGGACCACGAGCAGTACTTC
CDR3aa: CASSLLRTGDHEQYF

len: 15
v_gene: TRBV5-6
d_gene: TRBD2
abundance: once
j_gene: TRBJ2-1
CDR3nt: TGTGCCAGCAGCTTGGCCAAAGCGGGATACAATGAGCAGTTCTTC
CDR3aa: CASSLAKAGYNEQFF

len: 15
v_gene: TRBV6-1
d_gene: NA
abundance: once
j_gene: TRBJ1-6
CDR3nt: TGTGCCAGCAGTGAAGCCTTTGGGAGGGCTTCACCCCTCCACTTT
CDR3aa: CASSEAFGRASPLHF

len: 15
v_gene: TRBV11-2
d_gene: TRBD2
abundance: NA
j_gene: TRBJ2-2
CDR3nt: TGTGCCAGCAGCTTAGATAGCGGGAGGGACGGGGAGCTGTTTTTT
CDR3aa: CASSLDSGRDGELFF